These T cell receptor beta chains were read from a single sample in a study of vaccination and CD4 T cells after COVID-19. Using its own MiXCR run on the PCR reads, TCRdb lists one record per CDR3 protein. This sample has almost 15,000 distinct CDR3 sequences; around 80% occur once, and the top ten carry around 16%. No antigen has been assigned to these receptors. Sequencing input: CD4+ T cells from blood, cultured in vitro. These receptors were collected from a human donor who had recovered from COVID-19. Each CDR3 is given with its conserved first and last residue. The D gene is left open where the match is weak. Size values are once, few and many counts, or a class for expanded clones, and some rows have none.

V gene	D gene	clone size	J gene	CDR3 length	CDR3 protein	CDR3 DNA
TRBV6-1	TRBD1	NA	TRBJ1-2	14	CASSSGTGNYGYTF	TGTGCCAGCAGCTCCGGGACAGGGAACTATGGCTACACCTTC
TRBV7-9	NA	NA	TRBJ1-1	15	CASSSVPQGLGEAFF	TGTGCCAGCAGCTCCGTTCCCCAGGGGTTGGGTGAAGCTTTCTTT
TRBV10-1	NA	NA	TRBJ1-3	15	CASSAGQYPGNTIYF	TGCGCCAGCAGTGCCGGTCAGTATCCTGGAAACACCATATATTTT
TRBV20-1	TRBD1	NA	TRBJ1-3	17	CSARDRGQGGPGNTIYF	TGCAGTGCTAGAGACCGGGGACAGGGGGGCCCTGGAAACACCATATATTTT
TRBV27	NA	NA	TRBJ2-4	13	CASSPPSLIRRYF	TGTGCCAGCAGTCCCCCATCTCTTATTAGGAGGTACTTC
TRBV6-1	NA	NA	TRBJ1-1	13	CASSEDPQGRAFF	TGTGCCAGCAGTGAAGACCCCCAAGGGCGAGCTTTCTTT
TRBV7-6	NA	NA	TRBJ1-1	14	CASSLRAGDTEAFF	TGTGCCAGCAGCCTAAGAGCAGGGGACACTGAAGCTTTCTTT
TRBV28	TRBD2	NA	TRBJ2-1	12	CASSLFSGREFF	TGTGCCAGCAGTTTATTTTCCGGGAGGGAGTTCTTC
TRBV7-9	NA	NA	TRBJ2-3	13	CASSLGGTDTQYF	TGTGCCAGCAGCTTAGGAGGGACAGATACGCAGTATTTT
TRBV30	TRBD1	NA	TRBJ1-6	19	CAWRPRDRGRSSYNSPLHF	TGTGCCTGGAGGCCCCGGGACAGGGGTCGGAGCTCCTATAATTCACCCCTCCACTTT
TRBV24-1	TRBD1	NA	TRBJ2-5	15	CATSDWTGLGETQYF	TGTGCCACCAGTGATTGGACAGGGCTGGGGGAGACCCAGTACTTC
TRBV6-1	NA	NA	TRBJ2-2	12	CASRALGRELFF	TGTGCCAGCAGGGCCCTAGGCAGGGAGCTGTTTTTT
TRBV27	NA	NA	TRBJ1-2	15	CASSSQGIGGRGYTF	TGTGCCAGCAGTTCACAGGGAATTGGGGGGAGAGGCTACACCTTC
TRBV15	TRBD1	once	TRBJ2-7	15	CATSRGTGTGSEQYF	TGTGCCACCAGCAGGGGTACCGGGACAGGGTCCGAGCAGTACTTC
TRBV6-1	TRBD1	NA	TRBJ2-2	15	CASSLDRVGTGELFF	TGTGCCAGCAGCCTCGACAGGGTTGGGACCGGGGAGCTGTTTTTT
TRBV7-2	NA	NA	TRBJ1-6	15	CASSFVQGFNSPLHF	TGTGCCAGCAGCTTCGTTCAGGGTTTTAATTCACCCCTCCACTTT
TRBV6-2/TRBV6-3	NA	NA	TRBJ1-5	15	CASSSHSYSNQPQHF	TGTGCCAGCAGTTCACACAGCTATAGCAATCAGCCCCAGCATTTT
TRBV18	NA	NA	TRBJ2-7	15	CASTPEPNREGEQYF	TGTGCCAGCACCCCTGAACCAAACAGGGAAGGCGAGCAGTACTTC
TRBV6-5	NA	NA	TRBJ1-2	16	CASSYTPQGIAYGYTF	TGTGCCAGCAGTTACACCCCCCAGGGGATAGCCTATGGCTACACCTTC
TRBV19	TRBD1	few	TRBJ2-5	15	CASSRQGAVVETQYF	TGTGCCAGTAGTCGACAGGGGGCAGTGGTGGAGACCCAGTACTTC
TRBV6-1	TRBD1	few	TRBJ1-5	14	CASTSQGGNQPQHF	TGTGCCAGTACCTCCCAGGGGGGGAATCAGCCCCAGCATTTT
TRBV7-2	NA	few	TRBJ1-6	13	CASSPQPGSPLHF	TGTGCCAGCAGCCCTCAACCTGGTTCACCCCTCCACTTT
TRBV27	NA	NA	TRBJ2-5	11	CATKTQETQYF	TGTGCCACCAAGACCCAAGAGACCCAGTACTTC
TRBV7-8	NA	NA	TRBJ2-5	15	CASSLGGRPAETQYF	TGTGCCAGCAGCTTAGGGGGACGTCCCGCAGAGACCCAGTACTTC
TRBV27	TRBD1	few	TRBJ1-1	18	CASSSPPGTGGVGTEAFF	TGTGCCAGCAGTTCACCACCCGGGACAGGGGGCGTAGGCACTGAAGCTTTCTTT
TRBV20-1	TRBD2	NA	TRBJ2-1	20	CSAEKSPGTSGSQSWDEQFF	TGCAGTGCTGAAAAGAGCCCCGGGACTAGCGGGAGTCAATCTTGGGATGAGCAGTTCTTC
TRBV11-2	TRBD1	NA	TRBJ1-1	15	CASSPQQGANTEAFF	TGTGCCAGCAGCCCACAACAGGGGGCGAACACTGAAGCTTTCTTT
TRBV6-2/TRBV6-3	NA	NA	TRBJ2-7	12	CASSYSRYEQYF	TGTGCCAGCAGTTATTCTCGGTACGAGCAGTACTTC
TRBV6-5	NA	NA	TRBJ2-7	14	CASSYSSRAHEQYF	TGTGCCAGCAGTTACTCGAGCAGGGCGCACGAGCAGTACTTC
TRBV28	NA	few	TRBJ1-1	13	CASSPRYREEAFF	TGTGCCAGCAGTCCGAGATACAGGGAAGAAGCTTTCTTT
TRBV4-2	NA	NA	TRBJ1-6	16	CASSPQAGGTYSPLHF	TGTGCCAGCAGCCCACAGGCCGGGGGCACGTATTCACCCCTCCACTTT
TRBV12-1	NA	NA	TRBJ1-2	14	CASSHRGPNYGYTF	TGTGCCAGCAGTCACAGGGGGCCAAACTATGGCTACACCTTC
TRBV7-6	NA	few	TRBJ2-5	11	CASSPRETQYF	TGTGCCAGCAGCCCCCGGGAGACCCAGTACTTC
TRBV6-2/TRBV6-3	TRBD2	once	TRBJ2-3	13	CALSGGPPDTQYF	TGTGCCTTGTCGGGAGGGCCTCCAGATACGCAGTATTTT
TRBV18	NA	once	TRBJ2-5	15	CASSPPGAVQETQYF	TGTGCCAGCTCACCCCCCGGGGCAGTTCAAGAGACCCAGTACTTC
TRBV6-2/TRBV6-3	NA	NA	TRBJ2-7	14	CASSYPGGSYEQYF	TGTGCCAGCAGTTATCCCGGGGGCTCCTACGAGCAGTACTTC
TRBV15	NA	NA	TRBJ1-2	15	CATSRAGTPGDGYTF	TGTGCCACCAGCAGAGCCGGGACTCCGGGGGACGGCTACACCTTC
TRBV20-1	NA	NA	TRBJ1-5	15	CSARVSGGNNQPQHF	TGCAGTGCTAGAGTATCGGGGGGCAACAATCAGCCCCAGCATTTT
TRBV19	NA	NA	TRBJ1-6	16	CASRWQGRVHNSPLHF	TGTGCCAGTAGATGGCAGGGGAGGGTCCATAATTCACCCCTCCACTTT
TRBV20-1	TRBD1	NA	TRBJ1-6	13	CSAGDRVYSPLHF	TGCAGTGCTGGGGACAGGGTGTACTCACCCCTCCACTTT
TRBV20-1	NA	NA	TRBJ1-4	13	CSAIRATNEKLFF	TGCAGTGCTATCAGGGCAACTAATGAAAAACTGTTTTTT
TRBV30	TRBD1	NA	TRBJ1-2	13	CAWMGQATYGYTF	TGTGCCTGGATGGGACAGGCAACCTATGGCTACACCTTC
TRBV27	TRBD1	NA	TRBJ1-5	15	CASSLNRGLNQPQHF	TGTGCCAGCAGTCTAAACAGGGGGCTGAATCAGCCCCAGCATTTT
TRBV20-1	TRBD1	NA	TRBJ2-7	13	CSASKGANGEQYF	TGCAGTGCTAGTAAGGGGGCGAATGGAGAGCAGTACTTC
TRBV7-2	TRBD2	NA	TRBJ2-2	17	CASSYLGLAGGSGELFF	TGTGCCAGCAGCTACTTGGGACTAGCGGGAGGTAGCGGGGAGCTGTTTTTT
TRBV15	NA	few	TRBJ1-2	11	CATLSNYGYTF	TGTGCCACGCTGTCTAACTATGGCTACACCTTC
TRBV11-2	NA	NA	TRBJ2-5	15	CASSLGRGREETQYF	TGTGCCAGCAGCTTAGGGAGGGGGCGAGAAGAGACCCAGTACTTC
TRBV6-1	NA	NA	TRBJ2-5	15	CASSDRPNPGETQYF	TGTGCCAGCAGTGATCGCCCTAACCCTGGGGAGACCCAGTACTTC
TRBV20-1	TRBD2	NA	TRBJ2-3	14	CSARPGLAGDTQYF	TGCAGTGCTAGACCGGGACTAGCGGGAGATACGCAGTATTTT
TRBV6-1	NA	NA	TRBJ1-1	15	CASSRQGNMNTEAFF	TGTGCCAGCAGTAGGCAGGGGAACATGAACACTGAAGCTTTCTTT
TRBV19	NA	NA	TRBJ1-2	15	CASSMGPGPNYGYTF	TGTGCCAGTAGTATGGGTCCAGGACCTAACTATGGCTACACCTTC
TRBV27	NA	NA	TRBJ2-2	16	CASSPIVGRNTGELFF	TGTGCCAGCAGCCCTATAGTTGGCCGGAACACCGGGGAGCTGTTTTTT
TRBV21-1	NA	NA	TRBJ2-4	17	CASSKGNGRQGKHIQYF	TGTGCCAGCAGCAAAGGAAATGGGCGACAGGGAAAGCACATTCAGTACTTC
TRBV7-8	TRBD1	NA	TRBJ2-5	16	CASSLEGQGSVETQYF	TGTGCCAGCAGCCTAGAGGGACAGGGGAGTGTGGAGACCCAGTACTTC